Below are 30 T cell receptor beta chains sequenced from a single sample in a study of T cells in women clearing cervical HPV infection. The assay was immunoSEQ multiplex PCR, and TCRdb's table has in-frame clones only and misses some. The sample table includes roughly 42,000 clones. Sequencing was carried out using blood buffy coat. The receptors derive from a woman between 18 and 70 years old with a cervical HPV16 infection that either progressed to CIN3+ or cleared (not recorded which).

With respect to this clone: The read terminates 3 residues ahead of where the CDR3 ends, so the germline J gene completes it. V gene TRBV5-1 combines with J gene TRBJ2-5, with TRBD2 matching 13 bases. The V gene end was trimmed by 3 bases and the J gene end by 5 bases; junction bases not matched to a gene: 7. Germline CDR1 and CDR2: SGHRS and YFSETQ. This CDR3 is built from 16 residues. The chain's CDR3 is CASSSRGLAGQETQYF. Partial CDR3 DNA: TGCGCCAGCAGCTCCAGGGGACTAGCGGGACAGGAGACC.

A word on this clone: The read halts 3 residues ahead of the CDR3 end, with the missing end drawn from the germline J gene. The rearrangement joins TRBV19 to TRBJ2-3; D is unclear. The CDR3 is 13 residues long. The V and J ends lost 4 bases and 3 bases respectively, with 8 bases between them. Germline loops: CDR1 LNHDA, CDR2 SQIVND (reference sequence). CDR3 DNA, as far as it was read: TGTGCCAGTAGTAGGTTAGAGACAGATACG. Its protein is CASSRLETDT. The whole CDR3 protein reads CASSRLETDTQYF. Looking up the rest from reference TRBV19 and TRBJ2-3 gives the full variable domain: DGGITQSPKYLFRKEGQNVTLSCEQNLNHDAMYWYRQDPGQGLRLIYYSQIVNDFQKGDIAEGYSVSREKKESFPLTVTSAQKNPTAFYLCASSRLETDTQYFGPGTRLTVL.

Of note for this clone: Read coverage stops 3 residues before the CDR3 terminus; the germline J gene supplies the remainder. The J gene is TRBJ2-7, the V gene TRBV7-2, with TRBD2 matching over 7 bases. From germline, CDR1 is SGHTA and CDR2 FQGNSA. After removal of 3 bases from V and 0 bases from J, the junction contained 5 bases not matched to a gene. The CDR3 contains 15 residues. The sequenced CDR3 bases are TGTGCCAGCAGCTTCAAGCGGGATTCCTCCTACGAG. As protein: CASSFKRDSSYE. The whole CDR3 region reads CASSFKRDSSYEQYF. The entire variable domain, with the rest obtained from reference TRBV7-2 and TRBJ2-7, is as follows: GAGVSQSPSNKVTEKGKDVELRCDPISGHTALYWYRQSLGQGLEFLIYFQGNSAPDKSGLPSDRFSAERTGGSVSTLTIQRTQQEDSAVYLCASSFKRDSSYEQYFGPGTRLTVT.

The sequenced CDR3 bases are TGTGCCAGCAGCATGGGGGGGGCCGAG. The encoded protein is CASSMGGAE. In full, the CDR3 is CASSMGGAEQYF. The V gene is TRBV7-9, the J gene TRBJ2-7; a weak D match, TRBD2 (7 bases). The CDR3 end falls 3 residues outside the read, so it is completed with the germline J gene. The CDR3 is 12 residues long. The V and J ends lost 5 bases and 6 bases respectively, with 11 bases between them. Germline CDR1 reads SEHNR; CDR2 reads FQNEAQ (reference sequence).

Worth noting for this clone: The read finishes 3 residues shy of the CDR3 end, and the germline J gene is used to complete it. The rearrangement uses TRBV2 and TRBJ1-4; TRBD1 might be the D (6 bases). V lost 6 bases and J 4 bases, leaving 12 bases between the germline ends. The CDR3 runs 14 residues. Germline assignment: CDR1 SNHLY and CDR2 FYNNEI. The CDR3 bases that were read are TGTGCCAGCAGGGGTGGACAGCGTAATGAAAAA. Translated: CASRGGQRNEK. The whole CDR3 sequence is CASRGGQRNEKLFF.

About this clone: The read comes to an end 3 residues before the CDR3 does, leaving the germline J gene to fill in the end. The chain recombines TRBV6-2 or TRBV6-3 with TRBJ2-7, with D perhaps assigned TRBD1 or TRBD2 (6 bases each). Looked up from germline, CDR1 is MNHEY and CDR2 is SVGEGT. The V end lost 0 bases, the J end lost 0 bases, and 15 bases lay between the germline ends. The CDR3 extends over 17 amino acids. CDR3 residues: CASSYSQRRGTSYEQYF. The sequenced part of the CDR3 DNA is TGTGCCAGCAGTTACTCGCAGCGGAGGGGGACCTCCTACGAG.

Concerning this clone: The read ends 3 residues before the CDR3 terminus; that terminus is restored from the germline J gene. This rearrangement joins TRBV20-1 to TRBJ1-2, with D perhaps TRBD1 (5 bases). This CDR3 contains 12 residues. The germline gives CDR1 DFQATT, CDR2 SNEGSKA (reference sequence). CDR3 bases read: TGCAGTGCTAGAGAGCGGGGGTACCGC. Protein: CSARERGYR. The complete CDR3 protein is CSARERGYRYTF.

Turning to this clone: Coverage ceases 3 residues before the CDR3 finishes, and the germline J gene fills in the end. The chain combines TRBV28 with TRBJ1-2, with a possible D match to TRBD1 (5 bases). Germline V gene data show CDR1 as MDHEN and CDR2 as SYDVKM. The CDR3 sequence is 15 residues long. V lost 7 bases to trimming and J lost 4 bases, with 19 bases between them. Partial CDR3 DNA: TGTGCCAGCAAACCCCCGGCCAGGGAAGGCTATGGC. Protein product: CASKPPAREGYG. The whole CDR3 is CASKPPAREGYGYTF.

Here the CDR3 reads CASTLRTGAHLNTEAFF. Incomplete CDR3 DNA: TGCGCCAGCACCCTCAGGACAGGGGCACACCTGAACACTGAA. The chain carries TRBV23-1 and TRBJ1-1, with 9 positions matching TRBD1. Read coverage stops 3 residues before the CDR3 terminus; the germline J gene supplies the remainder. TRBV23-1 is recorded as an ORF, its role being uncertain. The V and J ends lost 7 bases and 0 bases, in that order; junction bases with no gene match: 12. The CDR3 totals 17 residues.

Regarding this clone: Read coverage stops 3 residues before the CDR3 terminus; the germline J gene supplies the remainder. The chain carries TRBV18 and TRBJ2-1, with 7 bases matching TRBD1. The V and J ends lost 3 bases and 0 bases, in that order; junction bases with no gene match: 2. The germline CDR1 and CDR2 sequences are KGHSH and LQKENI. This CDR3 region has 15 residues. The sequenced part of the CDR3 DNA is TGTGCCAGCTCACCGCAGGGGGTCTCCTACAATGAG. Translated, it gives CASSPQGVSYNE. The CDR3 in its entirety is CASSPQGVSYNEQFF.

With respect to this clone: The read stops 3 residues short of the end of the CDR3; the missing end is completed from the germline J gene. The chain joins TRBV7-3 to TRBJ2-2; D is ambiguous. V dropped 3 bases and J dropped 4 bases, with 6 bases sitting between them. The CDR3 extends over 13 amino acids. Germline CDR1 is SGHTA and CDR2 is FQGTGA. CDR3 DNA (partial): TGTGCCAGCAGCTTCTCTAGCACCGGGGAG. Protein sequence: CASSFSSTGE. The entire CDR3 protein reads CASSFSSTGELFF.

In regard to this clone: The read stops 3 residues short of the end of the CDR3; the missing end is completed from the germline J gene. The rearrangement links TRBV14 to TRBJ1-6; D is perhaps TRBD1 (5 bases). Germline-derived CDR1 and CDR2 are SGHDN and FVKESK. The CDR3 contains 12 residues. Trimming shortened V by 4 bases and J by 7 bases, and 5 bases separated the two germline ends. The part of the CDR3 DNA that was read is TGTGCCAGCAGCCCAGGGAATTCACCC. Translation: CASSPGNSP. The entire CDR3 protein reads CASSPGNSPLHF. Together with reference TRBV14 and TRBJ1-6, the CDR3 gives the full variable domain: EAGVTQFPSHSVIEKGQTVTLRCDPISGHDNLYWYRRVMGKEIKFLLHFVKESKQDESGMPNNRFLAERTGGTYSTLKVQPAELEDSGVYFCASSPGNSPLHFGNGTRLTVT.

Worth noting for this clone: Read sequence stops 3 residues before the CDR3 end, and the germline J gene provides the missing end. This chain uses TRBV30 with TRBJ2-5; 11 bases map to TRBD1. Germline lookup yields CDR1 GTSNPN and CDR2 SVGIG (reference sequence). V trimming: 0 bases; J trimming: 4 bases; junction bases outside the gene matches: 1. The CDR3 consists of 14 residues. CDR3 DNA (partial): TGTGCCTGGAGTGTGGACAGGGGGCTAGAGACC. Translated, it gives CAWSVDRGLET. The whole CDR3 sequence reads CAWSVDRGLETQYF. Full variable domain (missing parts from reference TRBV30 and TRBJ2-5): SQTIHQWPATLVQPVGSPLSLECTVEGTSNPNLYWYRQAAGRGLQLLFYSVGIGQISSEVPQNLSASRPQDRQFILSSKKLLLSDSGFYLCAWSVDRGLETQYFGPGTRLLVL.

Remarks on this clone: With the read ending 3 residues before the CDR3 end, the germline J gene is used to fill in that end. This chain joins TRBV20-1 and TRBJ2-3; 8 bases fit TRBD2. J lost 5 bases, V lost 1 base, and 11 bases had no gene match. Germline V gene data show CDR1 as DFQATT and CDR2 as SNEGSKA (reference sequence). CDR3 length equals 16 residues. CDR3 DNA (partial): TGCAGTGCTAGAGGCCGCCTAGGGGCGGGGGGAGATACG. The encoded protein is CSARGRLGAGGDT. The CDR3 in its entirety is CSARGRLGAGGDTQYF.

Incomplete CDR3 DNA: TGTGCCAGCAGTGAAGGAGGGACTATCACTGAA. Protein product: CASSEGGTITE. The entire CDR3 protein is CASSEGGTITEAFF. The V call is TRBV6-1, the J call TRBJ1-1; TRBD1 is a possible D gene (5 bases). The missing CDR3 end, 3 residues past where the read stops, is filled in from the germline J gene. Trimming shortened V by 1 base and J by 4 bases, and 10 bases separated the two germline ends. Germline V lookup: CDR1 MNHNS, CDR2 SASEGT. The CDR3 length is 14 residues.

On this clone: Relative to the germline gene, one junction end is altered; a read error may explain this. The read is 3 residues too short to cover the CDR3 end, so that end is filled in from the germline J gene. This rearrangement joins TRBV10-3 to TRBJ1-4; D unclear. CDR3 length: 13 residues. Germline V CDR1 and CDR2: ENHRY, SYGVKD. Partial CDR3 DNA: TGTGCCACCAGTGACACAGCTAATGAAAAA. Its translation is CATSDTANEK. The CDR3 in its entirety is CATSDTANEKLFF.

As for this clone: The read ends 3 residues shy of where the CDR3 ends; the end is completed using the germline J gene. The chain couples TRBV5-1 to TRBJ1-4; 7 bases are shared with TRBD1. V was clipped by 6 bases and J by 5 bases; unmatched bases: 4. The CDR3 contains 13 residues. Per the germline V gene, CDR1 is SGHRS and CDR2 is YFSETQ. CDR3 DNA (partial): TGCGCCAGCACCGTGACAGGGAATGAAAAA. Its translation: CASTVTGNEK. The whole CDR3 protein is CASTVTGNEKLFF.

Incomplete CDR3 DNA: TGCAGCGTGGGGGCTGGGGGGGCGGTGTACGAG. Its protein product is CSVGAGGAVYE. The whole CDR3 protein is CSVGAGGAVYEQYF. The gene calls are TRBV29-1 and TRBJ2-7, with a tentative D call TRBD2 (7 bases). The read falls 3 residues short of the CDR3 end, and the missing part is taken from the germline J gene. The CDR3 is 14 residues long. The V end lost 6 bases, the J end lost 4 bases, and 19 bases lay between the germline ends. Looked up from germline, CDR1 is SQVTM and CDR2 is ANQGSEA.

CDR3 sequence: CASSHDGGYTEAFF. The DNA read from the CDR3 is TGTGCCAGCAGCCACGACGGGGGGTACACTGAA. The chain has TRBV5-6 and TRBJ1-1; D might be TRBD1 (5 bases). Read coverage stops 3 residues before the CDR3 terminus; the germline J gene supplies the remainder. V was pared by 4 bases and J by 3 bases, with 13 bases between. Germline V gene sequence: CDR1 SGHDT, CDR2 YYEEEE. This CDR3 region has 14 residues.

Comment on this clone: Its ends do not fully match the called genes, so a read error is possible. The CDR3 extends 3 residues past the end of the read, so its final part is completed from the germline J gene. The chain has TRBV19 and TRBJ2-3; a possible D gene is TRBD2 (6 bases). The CDR3 has 16 residues. Germline-derived CDR1 and CDR2 are LNHDA and SQIVND (reference sequence). CDR3: CASSSRPGDTAETQYF. Partial CDR3 DNA: TGTGCCAGTAGTAGTCGCCCGGGGGATACGGCAGAGACG.

The sequenced part of the CDR3 DNA is TGCGCCAGCAGCCAGTCCTGGACTGAA. Its translation is CASSQSWTE. From start to end, the CDR3 is CASSQSWTEAFF. V and J are TRBV5-1 and TRBJ1-1; no reliable D call. The DNA ends 3 residues before the CDR3 does, and the rest of the CDR3 is filled in from the germline J gene. V was cut by 4 bases and J by 5 bases, with 9 bases left in between. CDR1 is SGHRS and CDR2 is YFSETQ in the germline V gene. The CDR3 spans 12 residues.

Notes on this clone: The read gets to within 3 residues of the CDR3 end, and the germline J gene fills in the rest. V usage is TRBV20-1 and J usage is TRBJ1-1; 9 bases line up with TRBD1. Trimming cost V 8 bases and J 4 bases; bases outside gene matches: 14. This CDR3 has 15 residues. Looked up from germline, CDR1 is DFQATT and CDR2 is SNEGSKA (reference sequence). CDR3 DNA, as far as it was read: TGCAGTTCAACCACCTCCGGGACAGGGCGCACTGAA. Residues: CSSTTSGTGRTE. In full, the CDR3 is CSSTTSGTGRTEAFF.

The sequenced part of the CDR3 DNA is TGTGCCAGCTCACCAGGGACAGGACATTACGAG. Its translation: CASSPGTGHYE. The CDR3 reads in full as CASSPGTGHYEQYF. The genes are TRBV18 and TRBJ2-7, with 8 positions matching TRBD1. The read terminates 3 residues before the CDR3 end, so the remaining end is supplied by the germline J gene. The CDR3 is made up of 14 amino acids. Per germline, CDR1 KGHSH and CDR2 LQKENI. V lost 2 bases, J lost 4 bases, and 4 bases stayed unmatched.

On this clone itself: With the read ending 3 residues before the CDR3 end, the germline J gene is used to fill in that end. This sequence joins TRBV4-1 and TRBJ1-5; possible D gene TRBD1, 5 bases. V was pared by 3 bases and J by 7 bases, with 7 bases between. Germline lookup yields CDR1 MGHRA and CDR2 YSYEKL. The CDR3 is 12 residues long. CDR3 DNA (partial): TGCGCCAGCAGCCAGAGGGGACAGCCC. It specifies CASSQRGQP. The complete CDR3 reads CASSQRGQPQHF.

With respect to this clone: The CDR3 end falls 3 residues outside the read, so it is completed with the germline J gene. The chain couples TRBV11-2 to TRBJ2-4; TRBD1 is a possible D gene (6 bases). The germline V gene encodes CDR1 SGHAT and CDR2 FQNNGV. The CDR3 sequence is 14 residues long. The CDR3 sequence: CASSLEFRGRIQYF. The CDR3 bases that were read are TGTGCCAGCAGCTTAGAGTTCAGGGGTCGAATT.

Turning to this clone: The CDR3 end falls 3 residues outside the read, so it is completed with the germline J gene. The rearrangement links TRBV9 to TRBJ2-7; D is undetermined. CDR3 length: 15 residues. V shed 4 bases and J shed 3 bases, with 17 bases lying between them. Per germline, CDR1 SGDLS and CDR2 YYNGEE. The sequenced CDR3 bases are TGTGCCAGCAGCCGTCGATACAGTCCCTTCTACGAG. Encoded protein: CASSRRYSPFYE. The whole CDR3 sequence is CASSRRYSPFYEQYF. Looking up the rest from reference TRBV9 and TRBJ2-7 gives the full variable domain: DSGVTQTPKHLITATGQRVTLRCSPRSGDLSVYWYQQSLDQGLQFLIQYYNGEERAKGNILERFSAQQFPDLHSELNLSSLELGDSALYFCASSRRYSPFYEQYFGPGTRLTVT.

Concerning this clone itself: The read is 3 residues too short to cover the CDR3 end, so that end is filled in from the germline J gene. The chain employs TRBV5-1 and TRBJ2-1; 11 nucleotides align to TRBD1. This CDR3 is 14 amino acids long. Trimming removed 2 bases from V and 9 bases from J; junction bases left unmatched: 4. Germline V gene lookup returns CDR1 SGHRS and CDR2 YFSETQ. The CDR3 loop is CASSFGQGAGEQFF. The part of the CDR3 DNA that was read is TGCGCCAGCAGCTTTGGACAGGGGGCGGGTGAG.

With respect to this clone: The CDR3 extends 3 residues past the end of the read, so its final part is completed from the germline J gene. The rearrangement links TRBV6-1 to TRBJ2-5, with 8 bases that match TRBD2. This CDR3 is built from 15 residues. CDR1 and CDR2 from the germline V gene are MNHNS and SASEGT. Trimming cost V 3 bases and J 5 bases; bases outside gene matches: 8. The CDR3 here is CASSDYPGGVETQYF. Incomplete CDR3 DNA: TGTGCCAGCAGTGACTACCCGGGGGGGGTGGAGACC.

A remark on this clone: The DNA ends 3 residues before the CDR3 does, and the rest of the CDR3 is filled in from the germline J gene. The genes are TRBV7-2 and TRBJ2-7; D is ambiguous. V gave up 5 bases and J gave up 4 bases, with 15 bases separating them. CDR1 is SGHTA, CDR2 FQGNSA, per germline. This CDR3 is 14 amino acids long. The part of the CDR3 DNA that was read is TGTGCCAGCAGCCCCCGGCTAGGTCGGTACGAG. Protein product: CASSPRLGRYE. The full CDR3 reads CASSPRLGRYEQYF.

About this clone: The missing CDR3 end, 3 residues past where the read stops, is filled in from the germline J gene. The chain joins TRBV4-1 to TRBJ1-6, with 7 positions matching TRBD1. The V segment lost 0 bases and the J segment 7 bases; nucleotides outside the gene matches: 6. Germline CDR1 is MGHRA and CDR2 is YSYEKL. The CDR3 runs to 16 residues. The CDR3 DNA, read in part, is TGCGCCAGCAGCCAAGATGAGACAGGGCGGAATTCACCC. As protein: CASSQDETGRNSP. The whole CDR3 region reads CASSQDETGRNSPLHF.